This TCR beta chain was retrieved from a study of graft-versus-host responses after intestinal transplantation. The germline V gene has CDR1 MDHEN and CDR2 SYDVKM. The CDR3 runs to 15 residues. Between the trimmed V and J ends, which lost 6 bases and 0 bases, there was a span of 12 bases. As concerns this clone: Its specificity is not known.

Profiling relied on immunoSEQ multiplex PCR, and the TCRdb table lists in-frame clones only, not all of them. The sample holds 80,000 to 100,000 clones; around 92% are singletons and the top ten take over 0.055%. The sequence was obtained from a human donor who was the organ donor for an intestinal transplant. The specimen was unstimulated CD8+ T cells sorted from spleen or lymph node cells, collected before transplant. This chain connects TRBV28 to TRBJ2-1; no clear D. CDR3 amino acids: CASRHRPGSYNEQFF. Here the CDR3 DNA reads TGTGCCAGCAGACATAGGCCAGGCTCCTACAATGAGCAGTTCTTC.